Listed here is a single T cell receptor (beta chain). Its antigen remains unknown. Time point in this sample: healthy volunteer bleed at 2 weeks. Total RNA was isolated from unfractionated whole blood. TCRdb re-derived calls from the RACE reads in MiXCR, one entry per CDR3 protein. The sample lists 100,000 to 150,000 distinct CDR3 sequences, around 8.3% occurring once. The entry originates in a study of human T cells and chemical hapten exposure. Study at large: Mainly, slight library volume differences in the pool made TCR yields vary.

In germline, CDR1 is DFQATT, CDR2 SNEGSKA (reference sequence). The CDR3 contains 14 residues. The V gene lost 1 base and the J gene lost 3 bases, with 12 bases spanning the gap. Study-level points and caveats: There was no change with DPC sensitization in TCRs above 1 in 1000 frequency.

The sequencing sample was made of whole blood. J is TRBJ1-2 and V is TRBV20-1, with no clear D. The clonotype comes from a male donor in good health. Some clones in this sample may be carry-over from other donors' samples. CDR3 sequence: CSARVGRQYYGYTF. In nucleotides, the CDR3 is TGCAGTGCTAGAGTAGGACGGCAATACTATGGCTACACCTTC.